This record looks at one TCR beta chain sequence and its context. Its antigen remains unidentified. The sample originates from a study of T cells in Graves' hyperthyroidism and ophthalmopathy. Regarding the study as a whole: Blood also showed most of the thyroid clonotypes that were expanded above 0.001.

Those with hyperthyroidism were 18 to 65 years old, newly diagnosed, and ill for under 2 months. Authors of the study amplified TCR beta CDR3 regions from RNA transcripts. During a first-round RT-PCR of the TCR CDR3, the HTBI primer set was used. TCRdb recomputed calls from the multiplex PCR reads with MiXCR, one row per CDR3 protein. Of some 250,000 distinct CDR3 sequences listed, roughly 15% are singletons. Germline V gene lookup returns CDR1 DFQATT and CDR2 SNEGSKA (reference sequence). V lost 7 bases to trimming and J lost 0 bases, with 7 bases between them. CDR3 size: 12 residues. The chain is built from TRBV20-1 and TRBJ1-5; weak D call: TRBD1 (5 bases). The receptor's source is a woman aged 45-65 years with Graves' hyperthyroidism that later progressed to Graves' ophthalmopathy. The sample was blood. The CDR3 sequence is CSGQTSNQPQHF. The CDR3 coding sequence is TGCAGTGGACAGACTAGCAATCAGCCCCAGCATTTT.